This T cell receptor beta chain was recorded in a study of blood T cell repertoires in COVID-19. Turning to the study itself: Samples taken during acute and convalescent COVID-19 were collected in the United States, Italy and Spain.

This CDR3 is 17 amino acids long. The germline gives CDR1 LGHDT, CDR2 YNNKEL (reference sequence). V gave up 4 bases and J gave up 3 bases; unmatched junction bases: 12. In the original workflow: By means of reference gene primer amplification, nucleated cell counts were estimated. Measured with immunoSEQ multiplex PCR; TCRdb has only the in-frame clones, and not every one. Clone size and the V and J calls come from that table; the DNA yielded D and trimming. Of 380,000 or so clones listed, approximately 85% are singletons. Enrolled through a virtual design, the participants were between about 18 and 100 years of age and came from 24 US areas.

This clonotype was sampled from a middle-aged woman with acute COVID-19. The chain links TRBV3-1 (or the pseudogene TRBV3-2) to TRBJ1-3; 7 positions match TRBD1. Input material: PBMCs or T cells enriched from blood (not recorded which). CDR3 region: CASSPWGPTGDGNTIYF. For the CDR3, the DNA is TGTGCCAGCAGCCCCTGGGGTCCCACAGGGGATGGAAACACCATATATTTT.